The entry that follows covers one T cell receptor (beta chain) sequence. The CDR3 extends over 14 amino acids. Germline CDR1 and CDR2: SGHDN and FVKESK. The ends were cut back, 7 bases at V and 9 bases at J, with 18 bases in the middle. The assay was immunoSEQ multiplex PCR, and TCRdb's table has in-frame clones only and misses some. Of 2 million to 2.5 million clones in the sample, around 93% are singletons; the top ten hold 1.5% to 2%. The entry originates in a study of shared clonotypes between healthy human individuals. In the naive CD8 group, cells lacked CD45RO and were positively selected for CCR7, so terminally differentiated effector memory CD45RA+ cells were left out.

Material for sequencing was naive CD8+ T cells from PBMCs. The source is a man aged 18 to 29 in good health. Some clones in this sample may be carry-over from other donors' samples. V usage is TRBV14 and J usage is TRBJ1-4; D is unresolved. DNA of the CDR3: TGTGCCAGCACCCATCCTGAGTCGGGAAAAAAACTGTTTTTT. Its protein is CASTHPESGKKLFF.